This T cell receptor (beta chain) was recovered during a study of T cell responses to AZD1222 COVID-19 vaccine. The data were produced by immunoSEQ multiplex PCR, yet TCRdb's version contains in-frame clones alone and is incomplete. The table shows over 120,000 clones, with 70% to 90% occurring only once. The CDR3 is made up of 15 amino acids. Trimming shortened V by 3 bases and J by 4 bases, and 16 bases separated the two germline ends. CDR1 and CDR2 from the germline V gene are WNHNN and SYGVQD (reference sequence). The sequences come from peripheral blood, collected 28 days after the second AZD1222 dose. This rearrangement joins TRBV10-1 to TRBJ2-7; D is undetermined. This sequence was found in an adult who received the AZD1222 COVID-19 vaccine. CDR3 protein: CASSDKLQRPYEQYF. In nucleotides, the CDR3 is TGCGCCAGCAGTGATAAGCTCCAGCGTCCTTACGAGCAGTACTTC.